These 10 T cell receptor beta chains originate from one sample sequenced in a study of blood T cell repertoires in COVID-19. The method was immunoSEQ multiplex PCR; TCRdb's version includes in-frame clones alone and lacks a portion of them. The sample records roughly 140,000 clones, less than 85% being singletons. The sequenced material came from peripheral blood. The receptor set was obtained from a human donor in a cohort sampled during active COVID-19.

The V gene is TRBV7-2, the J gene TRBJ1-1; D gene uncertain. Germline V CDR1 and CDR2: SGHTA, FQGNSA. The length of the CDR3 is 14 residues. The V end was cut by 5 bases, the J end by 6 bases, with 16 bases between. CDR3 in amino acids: CASSPEMGWAEAFF. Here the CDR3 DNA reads TGTGCCAGCAGCCCGGAGATGGGTTGGGCTGAAGCTTTCTTT.

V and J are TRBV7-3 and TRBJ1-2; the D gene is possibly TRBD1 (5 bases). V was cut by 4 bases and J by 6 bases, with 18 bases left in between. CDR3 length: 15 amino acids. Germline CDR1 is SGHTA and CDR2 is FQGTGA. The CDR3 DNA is TGTGCCAGCAGCTCGGCGGGACTCCTAGGCGATGGCTACACCTTC. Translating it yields CASSSAGLLGDGYTF.

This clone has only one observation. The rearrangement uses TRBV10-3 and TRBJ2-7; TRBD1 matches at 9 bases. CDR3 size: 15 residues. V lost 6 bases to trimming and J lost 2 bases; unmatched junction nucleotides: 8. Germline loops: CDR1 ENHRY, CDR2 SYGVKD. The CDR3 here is CAISTGTGITYEQYF. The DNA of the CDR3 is TGTGCCATCAGCACCGGGACAGGGATAACCTACGAGCAGTACTTC.

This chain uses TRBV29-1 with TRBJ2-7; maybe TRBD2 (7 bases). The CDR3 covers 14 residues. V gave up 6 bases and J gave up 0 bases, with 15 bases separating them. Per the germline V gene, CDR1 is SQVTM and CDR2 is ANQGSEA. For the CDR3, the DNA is TGCAGCGTGGGGGGGCTCTCTAACTCCTACGAGCAGTACTTC. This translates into CSVGGLSNSYEQYF.

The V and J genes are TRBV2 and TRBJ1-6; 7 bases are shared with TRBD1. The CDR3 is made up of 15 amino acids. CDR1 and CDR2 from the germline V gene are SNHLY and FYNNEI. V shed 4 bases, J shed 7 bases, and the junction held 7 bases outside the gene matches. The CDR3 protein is CASSVDRVGNSPLHF. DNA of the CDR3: TGTGCCAGCAGTGTAGACAGGGTTGGCAATTCACCCCTCCACTTT. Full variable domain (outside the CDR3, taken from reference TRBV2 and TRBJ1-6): EPEVTQTPSHQVTQMGQEVILRCVPISNHLYFYWYRQILGQKVEFLVSFYNNEISEKSEIFDDQFSVERPDGSNFTLKIRSTKLEDSAMYFCASSVDRVGNSPLHFGNGTRLTVT.

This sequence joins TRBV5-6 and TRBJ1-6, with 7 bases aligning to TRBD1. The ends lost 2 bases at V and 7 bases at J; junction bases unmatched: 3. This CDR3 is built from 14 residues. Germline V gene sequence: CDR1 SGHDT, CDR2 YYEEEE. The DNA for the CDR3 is TGTGCCAGCAGCTTACCACAGGGGAATTCACCCCTCCACTTT. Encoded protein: CASSLPQGNSPLHF. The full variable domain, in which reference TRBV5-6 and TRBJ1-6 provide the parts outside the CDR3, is DAGVTQSPTHLIKTRGQQVTLRCSPKSGHDTVSWYQQALGQGPQFIFQYYEEEERQRGNFPDRFSGHQFPNYSSELNVNALLLGDSALYLCASSLPQGNSPLHFGNGTRLTVT.

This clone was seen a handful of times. The CDR3 region has the DNA TGTGCCAGCACCTTATACTCCTCTACCTCACCCCTCCACTTT. It codes for CASTLYSSTSPLHF. The chain links TRBV28 to TRBJ1-6; no reliable D call. Trimming pared 7 bases from V and 10 bases from J, leaving 17 bases between. CDR1 and CDR2 (germline): MDHEN, SYDVKM. The CDR3 length is 14 residues.

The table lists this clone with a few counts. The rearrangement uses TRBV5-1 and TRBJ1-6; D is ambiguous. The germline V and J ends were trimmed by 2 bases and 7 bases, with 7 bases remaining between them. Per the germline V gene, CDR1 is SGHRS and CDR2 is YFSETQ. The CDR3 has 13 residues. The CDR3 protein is CASSFGENSPLHF. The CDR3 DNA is TGCGCCAGCAGCTTCGGGGAGAATTCACCCCTCCACTTT.

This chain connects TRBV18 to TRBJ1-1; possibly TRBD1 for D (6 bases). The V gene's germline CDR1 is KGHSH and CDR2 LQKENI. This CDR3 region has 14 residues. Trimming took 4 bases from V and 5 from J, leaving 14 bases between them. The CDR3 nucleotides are TGTGCCAGCTCACTCCGGGGGGGCGGAACTGAAGCTTTCTTT. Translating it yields CASSLRGGGTEAFF.

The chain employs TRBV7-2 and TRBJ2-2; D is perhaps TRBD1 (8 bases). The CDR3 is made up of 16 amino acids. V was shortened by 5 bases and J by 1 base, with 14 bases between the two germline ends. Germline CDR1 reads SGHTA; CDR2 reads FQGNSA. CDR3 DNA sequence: TGTGCCAGCAGCGAACAGGGGGGGAGGAACACCGGGGAGCTGTTTTTT. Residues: CASSEQGGRNTGELFF. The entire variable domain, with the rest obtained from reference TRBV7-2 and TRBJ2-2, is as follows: GAGVSQSPSNKVTEKGKDVELRCDPISGHTALYWYRQSLGQGLEFLIYFQGNSAPDKSGLPSDRFSAERTGGSVSTLTIQRTQQEDSAVYLCASSEQGGRNTGELFFGEGSRLTVL.